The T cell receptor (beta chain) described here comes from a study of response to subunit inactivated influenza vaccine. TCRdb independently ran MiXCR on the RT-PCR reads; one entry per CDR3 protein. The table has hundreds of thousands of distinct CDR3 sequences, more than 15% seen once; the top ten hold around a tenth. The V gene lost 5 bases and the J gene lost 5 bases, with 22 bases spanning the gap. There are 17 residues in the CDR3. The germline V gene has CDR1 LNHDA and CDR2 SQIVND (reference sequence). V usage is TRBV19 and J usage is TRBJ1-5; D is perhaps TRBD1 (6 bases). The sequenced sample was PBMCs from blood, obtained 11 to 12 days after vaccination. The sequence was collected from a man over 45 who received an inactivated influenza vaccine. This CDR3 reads CASSFRSYGTKYQPQHF. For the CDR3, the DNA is TGTGCCAGTAGTTTCAGAAGTTACGGGACAAAATATCAGCCCCAGCATTTT.